The 28 T cell receptor beta chains below all came from one sample that was sequenced in a study of radiotherapy plus CTLA-4 blockade in lung cancer. Measured with immunoSEQ multiplex PCR; TCRdb has only the in-frame clones, and not every one. The sample lists 45,000 to 55,000 clones; approximately 86% were seen once. Sample: peripheral blood, taken from a patient treated with radiotherapy plus ipilimumab. These receptors came from a human donor with non-small cell lung cancer that progressed on radiotherapy plus ipilimumab. Some clones in this sample may be carry-over from other donors' samples.

The sample holds one count of this clone. The genes are TRBV2 and TRBJ1-5, with no clear D. The CDR3 consists of 11 residues. V lost 6 bases and J lost 12, with 12 bases in between. Germline assignment: CDR1 SNHLY and CDR2 FYNNEI. The CDR3 region is CASSSSEGQHF. CDR3 DNA: TGTGCCAGCAGCTCGAGTGAGGGCCAGCATTTT. Full variable domain (outside the CDR3, taken from reference TRBV2 and TRBJ1-5): EPEVTQTPSHQVTQMGQEVILRCVPISNHLYFYWYRQILGQKVEFLVSFYNNEISEKSEIFDDQFSVERPDGSNFTLKIRSTKLEDSAMYFCASSSSEGQHFGDGTRLSIL.

The V and J genes are TRBV11-2 and TRBJ2-2; no definite D call. V was trimmed by 1 base and J by 6 bases, leaving 3 bases between them. This CDR3 spans 12 amino acids. Germline V gene lookup returns CDR1 SGHAT and CDR2 FQNNGV. The CDR3 protein is CASSLVAGELFF. DNA for the CDR3: TGTGCCAGCAGCTTAGTAGCCGGGGAGCTGTTTTTT. Complete variable domain (other parts from reference TRBV11-2 and TRBJ2-2): EAGVAQSPRYKIIEKRQSVAFWCNPISGHATLYWYQQILGQGPKLLIQFQNNGVVDDSQLPKDRFSAERLKGVDSTLKIQPAKLEDSAVYLCASSLVAGELFFGEGSRLTVL.

The rearrangement uses TRBV18 and TRBJ2-5, with D possibly TRBD2 on 5 matching bases. The last part of the DNA fits TRBJ2-7 better; the J call may be wrong. The germline CDR1 and CDR2 sequences are KGHSH and LQKENI. The CDR3 loop spans 13 amino acids. The DNA of the CDR3 is TGTGCCAGCTCACCGGACTCGGTTTACGAGCAGTACTTC. It translates to CASSPDSVYEQYF.

The chain is built from TRBV4-3 and TRBJ2-7, with 7 bases that match TRBD2. CDR1 LGHNA and CDR2 YSLEER come from the germline V gene. Unmatched junction bases numbered 3, after V lost 4 bases and J lost 3 bases. There are 13 residues in the CDR3. The CDR3 region is CASSPVAGYEQYF. The CDR3 DNA is TGCGCCAGCAGCCCGGTAGCGGGCTACGAGCAGTACTTC.

This sequence joins TRBV30 and TRBJ2-1; D unclear. Germline V gives CDR1 GTSNPN, CDR2 SVGIG (reference sequence). The CDR3 has 14 amino acids. Trimming removed 1 base from V and 4 bases from J, with 11 bases in between. The CDR3 nucleotides read TGTGCCTGGAGTGCAATCTCCAGATACAATGAGCAGTTCTTC. This sequence encodes CAWSAISRYNEQFF.

The rearrangement joins TRBV15 to TRBJ2-3; the D gene is possibly TRBD1 (5 bases). In germline, CDR1 is LNHNV, CDR2 YYDKDF (reference sequence). V was shortened by 2 bases and J by 5 bases, with 8 bases between the two germline ends. The CDR3 loop spans 13 amino acids. In DNA form, the CDR3 reads TGTGCCACCAGCAGACCTAGGGGAGATACGCAGTATTTT. Residues: CATSRPRGDTQYF.

This chain uses TRBV7-9 with TRBJ1-1, with D hard to call. The CDR3 runs 14 residues. The ends were cut back, 5 bases at V and 4 bases at J, with 14 bases in the middle. Germline CDR1 is SEHNR and CDR2 is FQNEAQ (reference sequence). The CDR3 is CASSVQLEATEAFF. CDR3 in DNA: TGTGCCAGCAGCGTTCAGCTTGAGGCCACTGAAGCTTTCTTT. Full variable domain (missing parts from reference TRBV7-9 and TRBJ1-1): DTGVSQNPRHKITKRGQNVTFRCDPISEHNRLYWYRQTLGQGPEFLTYFQNEAQLEKSRLLSDRFSAERPKGSFSTLEIQRTEQGDSAMYLCASSVQLEATEAFFGQGTRLTVV.

This clone was detected a few times. Different DNA sequences within this sample yield the same CDR3. V is TRBV5-4 and J is TRBJ2-3; 10 bases line up with TRBD2. Trimming took 0 bases from V and 0 from J; bases not matched to a gene: 1. The CDR3 consists of 16 residues. Germline CDR1 SGHNT, CDR2 YYREEE (reference sequence). DNA for the CDR3: TGTGCCAGCAGCTTGGGACTAGCGGGCAGCACAGATACGCAGTATTTT. Its translation is CASSLGLAGSTDTQYF.

This chain joins TRBV10-1 and TRBJ2-7, with 7 bases aligning to TRBD2. The germline gives CDR1 WNHNN, CDR2 SYGVQD (reference sequence). Trimming cost V 2 bases and J 2 bases; bases outside gene matches: 3. The CDR3 totals 14 residues. The CDR3 sequence is CASSEGTTAYEQYF. The CDR3 nucleotides are TGCGCCAGCAGTGAGGGGACTACCGCCTACGAGCAGTACTTC.

The chain recombines TRBV4-1 with TRBJ2-1; TRBD2 matches 13 bases. The V segment lost 6 bases and the J segment 8 bases; nucleotides outside the gene matches: 10. Germline CDR1 and CDR2: MGHRA and YSYEKL. The CDR3 runs to 16 residues. In DNA form, the CDR3 reads TGCGCCAGCAGACCTATTACTAGCGGGGGGGCCTATGAGCAGTTCTTC. It translates to CASRPITSGGAYEQFF.

The CDR3 sequence: CASSLNEGQGNGYTF. CDR3 DNA: TGTGCCAGCAGCTTAAACGAGGGACAGGGTAATGGCTACACCTTC. The chain carries TRBV5-8 and TRBJ1-2, with TRBD1 matching over 9 bases. V dropped 2 bases and J dropped 6; count of bases not matched to a gene: 8. Germline CDR1 and CDR2: SGHTS and YDEGEE. The CDR3 is 15 residues long. The entire variable domain, with the rest obtained from reference TRBV5-8 and TRBJ1-2, is as follows: EAGVTQSPTHLIKTRGQQATLRCSPISGHTSVYWYQQALGLGLQFLLWYDEGEERNRGNFPPRFSGRQFPNYSSELNVNALELEDSALYLCASSLNEGQGNGYTFGSGTRLTVV.

V is TRBV29-1 and J is TRBJ1-2, with D unresolved. CDR1 and CDR2 from the germline V gene are SQVTM and ANQGSEA. The CDR3 has 11 amino acids. The V end lost 1 base, the J end lost 6 bases, and 6 bases lay between the germline ends. The CDR3, as DNA: TGCAGCGTTGAAGCCCAAAATGGCTACACCTTC. Residues: CSVEAQNGYTF.

Turning to this clone: In the same sample, other DNA sequences code for this CDR3. The chain carries TRBV6-5 and TRBJ2-7; 8 bases fit TRBD1. This CDR3 is built from 14 residues. The germline V gene has CDR1 MNHEY and CDR2 SVGAGI. Germline trimming cut 3 bases from V and 2 bases from J; bases unmatched to any gene: 3. The CDR3 here is CASSYGQGAYEQYF. The CDR3, as DNA: TGTGCCAGCAGTTATGGACAGGGAGCCTACGAGCAGTACTTC.

The genes are TRBV5-6 and TRBJ1-5; D is ambiguous. There are 13 residues in the CDR3. From germline, CDR1 is SGHDT and CDR2 YYEEEE. V lost 6 bases and J lost 5, with 12 bases in between. CDR3 sequence: CASTLGGYQPQHF. The CDR3 DNA sequence: TGTGCCAGCACCCTTGGCGGATATCAGCCCCAGCATTTT.

The rearrangement uses TRBV27 and TRBJ1-5, with D possibly TRBD1 on 6 matching bases. The V gene's germline CDR1 is MNHEY and CDR2 SMNVEV (reference sequence). The CDR3 is 14 residues long. V dropped 6 bases and J dropped 4 bases, with 13 bases sitting between them. CDR3: CASSLGQNNQPQHF. CDR3 coding DNA: TGTGCCAGCAGCCTAGGACAGAATAATCAGCCCCAGCATTTT.

This clone was recorded a few times. The V call is TRBV27, the J call TRBJ2-1; 9 bases are shared with TRBD2. Per the germline V gene, CDR1 is MNHEY and CDR2 is SMNVEV (reference sequence). The V segment lost 6 bases and the J segment 2 bases; nucleotides outside the gene matches: 5. CDR3 size: 15 residues. In DNA, the CDR3 is TGTGCCAGCAGGCAAGCGGGGGGTCCCTACAATGAGCAGTTCTTC. It codes for CASRQAGGPYNEQFF.

The chain has TRBV19 and TRBJ1-5; TRBD1 might be the D (6 bases). The CDR3 is 15 amino acids. CDR1 is LNHDA and CDR2 is SQIVND in the germline V gene (reference sequence). Between the trimmed V and J ends, which lost 8 bases and 0 bases, there was a span of 14 bases. The CDR3: CASALGTFSNQPQHF. CDR3 DNA sequence: TGTGCCAGTGCCCTTGGGACATTTAGCAATCAGCCCCAGCATTTT.

The chain has TRBV18 and TRBJ2-1; D is possibly TRBD2 (6 bases). V was pared by 0 bases and J by 8 bases, with 8 bases between. This CDR3 region has 13 residues. The germline CDR1 and CDR2 sequences are KGHSH and LQKENI. The CDR3, as DNA: TGTGCCAGCTCACCACCTAGCGGCGATGAGCAGTTCTTC. Translating it yields CASSPPSGDEQFF.

The chain uses TRBV7-2 and TRBJ2-2, with 11 bases lining up with TRBD2. The trim removed 0 bases at V and 3 bases at J, leaving 6 bases unmatched. Germline lookup yields CDR1 SGHTA and CDR2 FQGNSA. The CDR3 totals 18 residues. CDR3 nucleotides: TGTGCCAGCAGCTTAGCTTTGTTTAGCGGGAGGGACACCGGGGAGCTGTTTTTT. It codes for CASSLALFSGRDTGELFF.

CDR3 coding DNA: TGTGCCAGCAGAGTAGGGGGCACTGAAGCTTTCTTT. As protein: CASRVGGTEAFF. The rearrangement links TRBV21-1 to TRBJ1-1; the tabulated D call, TRBD1, remains unverified against the DNA. TRBV21-1 is termed a pseudogene. The CDR3 is 12 residues long.

Points on this clone: The identical CDR3 is also encoded by other nucleotide sequences in the sample. The V gene is TRBV18, the J gene TRBJ2-7; 7 bases map to TRBD1. V shed 3 bases and J 4 bases; nucleotides not matched to a gene: 0. CDR1 is KGHSH and CDR2 is LQKENI in the germline V gene. The CDR3 covers 12 residues. The CDR3 DNA reads as TGTGCCAGCTCACCGACAGGGTACGAGCAGTACTTC. It translates to CASSPTGYEQYF.

V usage is TRBV9 and J usage is TRBJ1-1, with 12 bases matching TRBD1. The V gene's germline CDR1 is SGDLS and CDR2 YYNGEE. The V gene end was trimmed by 3 bases and the J gene end by 1 base; junction bases not matched to a gene: 7. The CDR3 loop spans 17 amino acids. Here the CDR3 DNA reads TGTGCCAGCAGCGCGTCCCGGGACAGGGGGCCGAACACTGAAGCTTTCTTT. This translates into CASSASRDRGPNTEAFF.

CDR3 bases: TGCGCCAGCCAGGGGGCGCAGGTCTATGGCTACACCTTC. Translated, it gives CASQGAQVYGYTF. The chain uses TRBV10-2 and TRBJ1-2; 8 bases line up with TRBD1. V dropped 8 bases and J dropped 4; count of bases not matched to a gene: 6. This CDR3 contains 13 residues. Germline CDR1 reads WSHSY; CDR2 reads SAAADI.

The rearrangement joins TRBV5-5 to TRBJ1-2, with 7 nucleotides matching TRBD1. CDR3 size: 14 residues. Germline CDR1 SGHKS, CDR2 YYEKEE (reference sequence). The junction had 7 bases not matched to a gene; V was cut back by 4 bases and J by 4 bases. The CDR3 DNA reads TGTGCCAGCAGCATAGACAGGGAGGCCTATGGCTACACCTTC. Amino acid sequence: CASSIDREAYGYTF.

The chain recombines TRBV7-9 with TRBJ1-4, with 9 positions matching TRBD1. The CDR3 has 13 amino acids. With 5 bases clipped from V and 8 bases from J, the junction kept 3 bases outside the gene matches. CDR1 SEHNR and CDR2 FQNEAQ come from the germline V gene (reference sequence). The CDR3, as DNA: TGTGCCAGCAGCCCCGGACAGGGGGAAAAACTGTTTTTT. Amino acids: CASSPGQGEKLFF.

The chain uses TRBV7-8 and TRBJ2-1, with 7 bases lining up with TRBD2. From germline, CDR1 is SGHVS and CDR2 FQNEAQ. V trimming: 5 bases; J trimming: 6 bases; junction bases outside the gene matches: 10. The CDR3 has 15 residues. DNA of the CDR3: TGTGCCAGCAGCCAGAGCGGGACCTCTTTCAATGAGCAGTTCTTC. Amino acids: CASSQSGTSFNEQFF.

The chain is built from TRBV18 and TRBJ1-4, with D perhaps TRBD1 (5 bases). The CDR3 sequence is 16 residues long. Germline V lookup: CDR1 KGHSH, CDR2 LQKENI. Trimming left V 3 bases short and J 0 bases short, with 11 bases between. The CDR3 protein is CASSPSTAATNEKLFF. The CDR3, as DNA: TGTGCCAGCTCACCCTCGACAGCTGCAACTAATGAAAAACTGTTTTTT.

The V and J genes are TRBV11-2 and TRBJ1-1; possibly TRBD1 for D (5 bases). Germline V CDR1 and CDR2: SGHAT, FQNNGV. Trimming pared 4 bases from V and 4 bases from J, leaving 16 bases between. This CDR3 region has 15 residues. The CDR3 DNA reads as TGTGCCAGCAGCTCCCACAGTGCCGGGGGCACTGAAGCTTTCTTT. Protein product: CASSSHSAGGTEAFF.